Listed below are T cell receptor beta chains from one sample, sequenced in a study of blood T cell repertoires in COVID-19. The method was immunoSEQ multiplex PCR; TCRdb's version includes in-frame clones alone and lacks a portion of them. The sample shows about 270,000 clones, around nine tenths of them seen only once. The sample taken for sequencing was peripheral blood. The receptors were sampled from a man aged 40-55 years with active or convalescent COVID-19. CDR3s include the opening cysteine and the closing phenylalanine or tryptophan. Fields, in order: J gene, D gene, clone size, V gene, CDR3 DNA, CDR3 protein. D genes are given only for firm matches. Clone size, where shown, is once, few, many, or a class for clones that have expanded.

j_gene: TRBJ2-7; d_gene: TRBD2; abundance: NA; v_gene: TRBV6-1; CDR3nt: TGTGCCAGCAGTGAATCAGGGGCGGGAGGGACCCGTCGGGAGCAGTACTTC; CDR3aa: CASSESGAGGTRREQYF
j_gene: TRBJ1-2; d_gene: NA; abundance: NA; v_gene: TRBV6-5; CDR3nt: TGTGCCAGCAGCCCAATCGGGATTAATGGCTACACCTTC; CDR3aa: CASSPIGINGYTF
j_gene: TRBJ2-6; d_gene: NA; abundance: NA; v_gene: TRBV7-6; CDR3nt: TGTGCCAGCAGCCGGGGGACTGGGGCCAACGTCCTGACTTTC; CDR3aa: CASSRGTGANVLTF
j_gene: TRBJ2-5; d_gene: NA; abundance: once; v_gene: TRBV11-2; CDR3nt: TGTGCCAGCAGCTTAGCGGCAGGGCGACAAGAGACCCAGTACTTC; CDR3aa: CASSLAAGRQETQYF
j_gene: TRBJ1-2; d_gene: NA; abundance: NA; v_gene: TRBV19; CDR3nt: TGTGCCAGTAGCCTCTCGACTTCTCTCTACACCTTC; CDR3aa: CASSLSTSLYTF
j_gene: TRBJ1-5; d_gene: NA; abundance: NA; v_gene: TRBV4-1; CDR3nt: TGCGCCAGCAGCCAAGGGGGGAGGATTGTACAGCCCCAGCATTTT; CDR3aa: CASSQGGRIVQPQHF
j_gene: TRBJ2-3; d_gene: TRBD2; abundance: NA; v_gene: TRBV7-3; CDR3nt: TGTGCCAGCAGCCCAACAGGGACTAGCGGGGGGATATACACAGATACGCAGTATTTT; CDR3aa: CASSPTGTSGGIYTDTQYF
j_gene: TRBJ2-7; d_gene: NA; abundance: NA; v_gene: TRBV2; CDR3nt: TGTGCCAGCATTGGCAGAACCTACGAGCAGTACTTC; CDR3aa: CASIGRTYEQYF
j_gene: TRBJ1-6; d_gene: TRBD1; abundance: NA; v_gene: TRBV5-6; CDR3nt: TGTGCCAGCAGCTTGGGTCCAGGGGGCGCGCTCAATTCACCCCTCCACTTT; CDR3aa: CASSLGPGGALNSPLHF
j_gene: TRBJ1-1; d_gene: NA; abundance: NA; v_gene: TRBV11-2; CDR3nt: TGTGCCAGCAGCTGGTCCGCGGAAGCTTTCTTT; CDR3aa: CASSWSAEAFF
j_gene: TRBJ2-5; d_gene: NA; abundance: NA; v_gene: TRBV18; CDR3nt: TGTGCCAGCTCACCAGCATCCAGAGGCGAGACCCAGTACTTC; CDR3aa: CASSPASRGETQYF
j_gene: TRBJ1-5; d_gene: NA; abundance: NA; v_gene: TRBV7-6; CDR3nt: TGTGCCAGCAGCACCCTCCCAGGGGCAGGGGATCGCAATCAGCCCCAGCATTTT; CDR3aa: CASSTLPGAGDRNQPQHF
j_gene: TRBJ2-6; d_gene: NA; abundance: NA; v_gene: TRBV19; CDR3nt: TGTGCCGGACACAGCTCTGGGGCCAACGTCCTGACTTTC; CDR3aa: CAGHSSGANVLTF
j_gene: TRBJ2-2; d_gene: NA; abundance: NA; v_gene: TRBV7-3; CDR3nt: TGTGCCAGCAGCTTCAACTCTTACACCGGGGAGCTGTTTTTT; CDR3aa: CASSFNSYTGELFF
j_gene: TRBJ1-2; d_gene: TRBD1; abundance: once; v_gene: TRBV12-3/TRBV12-4; CDR3nt: TGTGCCAGCAGTCTTCTTCCGACAGGGAGCGTCTTC; CDR3aa: CASSLLPTGSVF
j_gene: TRBJ1-5; d_gene: TRBD1; abundance: once; v_gene: TRBV19; CDR3nt: TGTGCCAGTAGACTTACAGGGGGCTCGAGCAATCAGCCCCAGCATTTT; CDR3aa: CASRLTGGSSNQPQHF
j_gene: TRBJ1-2; d_gene: TRBD1; abundance: NA; v_gene: TRBV27; CDR3nt: TGTGCCAGCAGTCAAACAGGGGGCTATGGCTACACCTTC; CDR3aa: CASSQTGGYGYTF
j_gene: TRBJ1-5; d_gene: NA; abundance: NA; v_gene: TRBV6-5; CDR3nt: TGTGCCAGTTGCTGGGGGCAGCTTAGCAATCAGCCCCAGCATTTT; CDR3aa: CASCWGQLSNQPQHF
j_gene: TRBJ1-6; d_gene: TRBD1; abundance: NA; v_gene: TRBV5-5; CDR3nt: TGTGCCAGCAGCTCGGGACAGGGGCGACCCCTCCACTTT; CDR3aa: CASSSGQGRPLHF
j_gene: TRBJ2-5; d_gene: TRBD2; abundance: NA; v_gene: TRBV3-1/TRBV3-2; CDR3nt: TGTGCCAGCAGCCCATCCGGGACTAGCGGGACAGAGACCCAGTACTTC; CDR3aa: CASSPSGTSGTETQYF
j_gene: TRBJ1-2; d_gene: NA; abundance: NA; v_gene: TRBV11-2; CDR3nt: TGTGCCAGCAGCTTGCAGGCCGCCCACACCTTC; CDR3aa: CASSLQAAHTF
j_gene: TRBJ1-2; d_gene: TRBD1; abundance: NA; v_gene: TRBV2; CDR3nt: TGTGCCAGCAGCTTTATGGGGACAGGGGGCGTCGCGGGCGGCTACACCTTC; CDR3aa: CASSFMGTGGVAGGYTF
j_gene: TRBJ2-5; d_gene: TRBD1; abundance: NA; v_gene: TRBV28; CDR3nt: TGTGCCAGCAGTTTACCCGGGACAGGGTTCCGAGAGACCCAGTACTTC; CDR3aa: CASSLPGTGFRETQYF
j_gene: TRBJ2-2; d_gene: TRBD1; abundance: NA; v_gene: TRBV2; CDR3nt: TGTGCCAGCAGCGGGATAACAGGGGCGAACACCGGGGAGCTGTTTTTT; CDR3aa: CASSGITGANTGELFF
j_gene: TRBJ1-1; d_gene: NA; abundance: NA; v_gene: TRBV13; CDR3nt: TGTGCCAGCAGCTTTCTCAGCGGGGGGTTGAACACTGAAGCTTTCTTT; CDR3aa: CASSFLSGGLNTEAFF
j_gene: TRBJ1-6; d_gene: NA; abundance: NA; v_gene: TRBV19; CDR3nt: TGTGCCAGTAGTATAGAGGGGGCCTATTCACCCCTCCACTTT; CDR3aa: CASSIEGAYSPLHF
j_gene: TRBJ2-1; d_gene: NA; abundance: NA; v_gene: TRBV12-3/TRBV12-4; CDR3nt: TGTGCCAGCAGTTTATTAGATGAGCAGTTCTTC; CDR3aa: CASSLLDEQFF
j_gene: TRBJ1-3; d_gene: NA; abundance: once; v_gene: TRBV5-5; CDR3nt: TGTGCCAGCACCTGGGGGGGGACGTTCTCTGGAAACACCATATATTTT; CDR3aa: CASTWGGTFSGNTIYF
j_gene: TRBJ2-5; d_gene: NA; abundance: NA; v_gene: TRBV4-1; CDR3nt: TGCGCCAGCAGCCAAGACCAGACAGTTCAAGAGACCCAGTACTTC; CDR3aa: CASSQDQTVQETQYF
j_gene: TRBJ1-1; d_gene: NA; abundance: NA; v_gene: TRBV27; CDR3nt: TGTGCCAGCAGTTTATCGAGGGCGGGACCCGGCACTGAAGCTTTCTTT; CDR3aa: CASSLSRAGPGTEAFF
j_gene: TRBJ1-4; d_gene: NA; abundance: NA; v_gene: TRBV27; CDR3nt: TGTGCCAGCAGTTTAATGCTAAGGGGTGAAAAACTGTTTTTT; CDR3aa: CASSLMLRGEKLFF
j_gene: TRBJ2-1; d_gene: TRBD2; abundance: once; v_gene: TRBV24-1; CDR3nt: TGTGCCACCAGTGATCTAGCGGGAGCGGGCCACAATGAGCAGTTCTTC; CDR3aa: CATSDLAGAGHNEQFF
j_gene: TRBJ2-5; d_gene: TRBD1; abundance: NA; v_gene: TRBV6-5; CDR3nt: TGTGCCAGCAGTTCGACAGGGGGAGGCAAAGAGACCCAGTACTTC; CDR3aa: CASSSTGGGKETQYF
j_gene: TRBJ1-1; d_gene: NA; abundance: NA; v_gene: TRBV19; CDR3nt: TGTGCCAGTGTCTCGAGGGGGTTTTGGACTGAAGCTTTCTTT; CDR3aa: CASVSRGFWTEAFF
j_gene: TRBJ2-3; d_gene: NA; abundance: once; v_gene: TRBV11-3; CDR3nt: TGTGCCAGCAGCTTAGGACCGGAGGATACGCAGTATTTT; CDR3aa: CASSLGPEDTQYF
j_gene: TRBJ1-6; d_gene: TRBD1; abundance: NA; v_gene: TRBV30; CDR3nt: TGTGCCTGGAGTAATGAAGCAGGGGGTAATTCACCCCTCCACTTT; CDR3aa: CAWSNEAGGNSPLHF
j_gene: TRBJ2-5; d_gene: NA; abundance: NA; v_gene: TRBV27; CDR3nt: TGTGCCAGCAGTTTATTAGGGCGGGGCGGTGGCCGGGAGACCCAGTACTTC; CDR3aa: CASSLLGRGGGRETQYF
j_gene: TRBJ2-7; d_gene: TRBD1; abundance: NA; v_gene: TRBV6-5; CDR3nt: TGTGCCAGCAGTAAGGACAGGGGGCTCTACGAGCAGTACTTC; CDR3aa: CASSKDRGLYEQYF